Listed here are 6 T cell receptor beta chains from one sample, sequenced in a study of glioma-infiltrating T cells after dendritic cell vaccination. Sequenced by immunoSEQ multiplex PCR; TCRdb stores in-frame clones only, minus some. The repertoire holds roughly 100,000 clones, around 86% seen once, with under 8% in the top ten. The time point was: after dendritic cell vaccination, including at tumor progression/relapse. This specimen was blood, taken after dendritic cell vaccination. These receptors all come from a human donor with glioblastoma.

The CDR3 loop reads CASSFGQVPQETQYF. In nucleotides, the CDR3 is TGTGCCAGCAGCTTCGGACAGGTCCCCCAAGAGACCCAGTACTTC. The chain recombines TRBV11-2 with TRBJ2-5, with TRBD1 matching 7 bases. CDR1 is SGHAT and CDR2 is FQNNGV in the germline V gene. V lost 3 bases and J lost 1; bases outside the gene matches: 5. The CDR3 extends over 15 amino acids.

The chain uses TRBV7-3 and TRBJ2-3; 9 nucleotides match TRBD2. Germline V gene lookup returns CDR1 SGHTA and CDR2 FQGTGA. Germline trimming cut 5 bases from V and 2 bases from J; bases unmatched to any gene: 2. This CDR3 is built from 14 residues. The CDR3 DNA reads TGTGCCAGCAGCCTAGCGGGGCCCACAGATACGCAGTATTTT. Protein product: CASSLAGPTDTQYF. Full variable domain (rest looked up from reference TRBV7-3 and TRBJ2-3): GAGVSQTPSNKVTEKGKYVELRCDPISGHTALYWYRQSLGQGPEFLIYFQGTGAADDSGLPNDRFFAVRPEGSVSTLKIQRTERGDSAVYLCASSLAGPTDTQYFGPGTRLTVL.

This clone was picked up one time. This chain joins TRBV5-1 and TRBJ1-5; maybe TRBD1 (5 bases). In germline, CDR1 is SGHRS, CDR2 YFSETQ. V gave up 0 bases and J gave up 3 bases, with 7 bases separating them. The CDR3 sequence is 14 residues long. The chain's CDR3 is CASSLGGDNQPQHF. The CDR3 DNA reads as TGCGCCAGCAGCTTGGGGGGGGACAATCAGCCCCAGCATTTT.

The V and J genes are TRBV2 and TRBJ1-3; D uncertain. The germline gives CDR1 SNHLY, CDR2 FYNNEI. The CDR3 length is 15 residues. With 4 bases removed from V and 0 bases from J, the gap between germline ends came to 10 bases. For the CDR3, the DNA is TGTGCCAGCAGTGTAGAACTGAACTCTGGAAACACCATATATTTT. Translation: CASSVELNSGNTIYF.

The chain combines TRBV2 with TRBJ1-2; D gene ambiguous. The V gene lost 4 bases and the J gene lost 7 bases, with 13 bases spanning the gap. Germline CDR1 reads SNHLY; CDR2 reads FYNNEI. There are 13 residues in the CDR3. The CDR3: CASSVGPPGGYTF. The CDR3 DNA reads TGTGCCAGCAGTGTTGGCCCCCCAGGTGGCTACACCTTC.

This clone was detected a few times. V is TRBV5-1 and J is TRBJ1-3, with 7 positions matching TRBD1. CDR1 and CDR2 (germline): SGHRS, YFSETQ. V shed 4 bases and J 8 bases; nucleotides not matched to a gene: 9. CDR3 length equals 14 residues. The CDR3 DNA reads TGCGCCAGCAGCCCTGGGACAGAGAGGGACACCATATATTTT. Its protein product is CASSPGTERDTIYF.